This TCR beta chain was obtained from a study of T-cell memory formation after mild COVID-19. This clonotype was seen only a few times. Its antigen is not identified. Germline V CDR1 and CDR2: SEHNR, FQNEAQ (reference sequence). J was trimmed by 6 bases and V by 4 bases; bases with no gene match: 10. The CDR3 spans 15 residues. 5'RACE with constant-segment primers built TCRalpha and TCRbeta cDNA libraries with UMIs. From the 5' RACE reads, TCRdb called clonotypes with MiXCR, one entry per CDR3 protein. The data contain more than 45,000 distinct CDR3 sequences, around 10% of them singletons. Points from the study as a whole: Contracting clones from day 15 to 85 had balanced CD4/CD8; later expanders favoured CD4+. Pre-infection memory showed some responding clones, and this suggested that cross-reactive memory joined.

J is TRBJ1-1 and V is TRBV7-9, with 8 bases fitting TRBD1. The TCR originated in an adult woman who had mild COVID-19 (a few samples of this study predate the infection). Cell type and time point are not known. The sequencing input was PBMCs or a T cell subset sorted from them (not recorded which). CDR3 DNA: TGTGCCAGCAGCTCTCTGACAGGGGCGGGGGCTGAAGCTTTCTTT. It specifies CASSSLTGAGAEAFF.